The 14 T cell receptor beta chains reported below all come from one sample, sequenced in a study of blood T cell repertoires in COVID-19. The protocol was immunoSEQ multiplex PCR, while the TCRdb copy is restricted to in-frame clones and leaves out a portion. The sample has about 260,000 clones, roughly 90% seen once. Material for sequencing was peripheral blood. The receptors were gathered from a woman aged 45-65 years who had recovered from COVID-19.

About this clone itself: Distinct nucleotide sequences in the sample also encode this CDR3. The CDR3, as DNA: TGTGCCAGCAGCCCTCTCTACGAGCAGTACTTC. It specifies CASSPLYEQYF. The chain has TRBV7-2 and TRBJ2-7; no clear D gene. V lost 5 bases to trimming and J lost 3 bases, with 5 bases between them. Germline V gives CDR1 SGHTA, CDR2 FQGNSA. The CDR3 is 11 amino acids.

This chain joins TRBV6-1 and TRBJ2-4; maybe TRBD2 (5 bases). Germline CDR1 reads MNHNS; CDR2 reads SASEGT. Trimming shortened V by 2 bases and J by 2 bases, and 13 bases separated the two germline ends. The CDR3 sequence is 16 residues long. CDR3 loop: CASSELGMATKNIQYF. The CDR3 DNA reads TGTGCCAGCAGTGAACTCGGGATGGCGACCAAAAACATTCAGTACTTC.

This clone came up a few times. The rearrangement joins TRBV19 to TRBJ2-1; perhaps TRBD2 as D (5 bases). Trimming pared 3 bases from V and 1 base from J, leaving 10 bases between. Germline-derived CDR1 and CDR2 are LNHDA and SQIVND (reference sequence). The CDR3 is 15 amino acids. The CDR3 bases are TGTGCCAGTAGTATGTTAGCGTGGTCCTACAATGAGCAGTTCTTC. It codes for CASSMLAWSYNEQFF.

The chain's CDR3 is CASSTQRGGQNEQFF. The CDR3 region has the DNA TGTGCCAGTAGTACCCAGCGGGGGGGCCAGAATGAGCAGTTCTTC. This chain uses TRBV19 with TRBJ2-1; 10 nucleotides agree with TRBD2. Germline V gene sequence: CDR1 LNHDA, CDR2 SQIVND (reference sequence). J gave up 7 bases and V 4 bases, and 7 bases lay outside the gene matches. The CDR3 is 15 residues long.

J is TRBJ2-7 and V is TRBV7-2; D is unclear. Trimming shortened V by 6 bases and J by 6 bases, and 15 bases separated the two germline ends. There are 13 residues in the CDR3. Germline CDR1 is SGHTA and CDR2 is FQGNSA. In nucleotides, the CDR3 is TGTGCCAGCAGTCTTTTGGCCGCCTTCGAGCAGTACTTC. Amino acid sequence: CASSLLAAFEQYF.

The gene calls are TRBV4-3 and TRBJ2-7; a weak D match, TRBD1 (7 bases). Germline V CDR1 and CDR2: LGHNA, YSLEER. Between the trimmed V and J ends, which lost 2 bases and 3 bases, there was a span of 11 bases. The CDR3 sequence is 14 residues long. CDR3 region: CASSQTRGVYEQYF. CDR3 nucleotides: TGCGCCAGCAGCCAAACCAGGGGGGTCTACGAGCAGTACTTC.

This chain joins TRBV9 and TRBJ2-7, with D perhaps TRBD2 (6 bases). In germline, CDR1 is SGDLS, CDR2 YYNGEE. The CDR3 loop spans 13 amino acids. The V and J ends lost 2 bases and 6 bases respectively, with 12 bases between them. As DNA, the CDR3 is TGTGCCAGCAGCGTCGGAGGGACCGGCGAGCAGTACTTC. Protein sequence: CASSVGGTGEQYF.

The chain recombines TRBV5-1 with TRBJ2-1; 10 bases fit TRBD2. Germline CDR1 is SGHRS and CDR2 is YFSETQ. The ends lost 5 bases at V and 5 bases at J; junction bases unmatched: 13. CDR3 length equals 17 residues. This CDR3 is CASRTLPRTSGNNEQFF. CDR3 sequence (DNA): TGCGCCAGCAGAACTCTGCCGCGGACTAGCGGAAACAATGAGCAGTTCTTC.

The chain joins TRBV28 to TRBJ1-1, with a tentative D call TRBD1 (6 bases). Trimming took off 4 bases at V and 2 bases at J, with 20 bases between the two ends. The germline V gene has CDR1 MDHEN and CDR2 SYDVKM. The CDR3 consists of 17 residues. This CDR3 reads CASSSPFTQGRNTEAFF. In nucleotides, the CDR3 is TGTGCCAGCAGTTCTCCGTTCACACAGGGTCGTAACACTGAAGCTTTCTTT.

V usage is TRBV11-3 and J usage is TRBJ2-7, with 11 nucleotides matching TRBD2. From germline, CDR1 is SGHNT and CDR2 YENEEA. V lost 5 bases to trimming and J lost 2 bases; unmatched junction nucleotides: 5. The CDR3 runs to 15 residues. The CDR3 coding sequence is TGTGCCAGCAGCCCGGGGACTAGCGGTACCTACGAGCAGTACTTC. Translated, it gives CASSPGTSGTYEQYF. The entire variable domain, with the rest obtained from reference TRBV11-3 and TRBJ2-7, is as follows: EAGVVQSPRYKIIEKKQPVAFWCNPISGHNTLYWYLQNLGQGPELLIRYENEEAVDDSQLPKDRFSAERLKGVDSTLKIQPAELGDSAVYLCASSPGTSGTYEQYFGPGTRLTVT.

The chain joins TRBV7-9 to TRBJ2-5; 8 bases are a match to TRBD1. J was trimmed by 5 bases and V by 5 bases; bases with no gene match: 13. Germline V gene data show CDR1 as SEHNR and CDR2 as FQNEAQ (reference sequence). The length of the CDR3 is 16 residues. CDR3 residues: CASSVPGQVFGETQYF. The CDR3 DNA sequence: TGTGCCAGCAGCGTCCCGGGACAGGTTTTTGGGGAGACCCAGTACTTC.

Points on this clone: Additional DNA sequences in this sample encode the identical CDR3. V is TRBV7-2 and J is TRBJ2-5, with D perhaps matching TRBD2 (7 bases). The CDR3 totals 13 residues. CDR1 is SGHTA and CDR2 is FQGNSA in the germline V gene. V lost 5 bases, J lost 5 bases, and 12 bases lay in between. The CDR3 DNA follows: TGTGCCAGCAGCAGGGGGGGGGAGGAGACCCAGTACTTC. Translation: CASSRGGEETQYF.

The chain is built from TRBV15 and TRBJ1-1; D possibly corresponds to TRBD1 (6 bases). The CDR3 is 15 amino acids. Deletions cut 2 bases from V and 1 base from J, with 11 bases between. The germline gives CDR1 LNHNV, CDR2 YYDKDF (reference sequence). CDR3 coding DNA: TGTGCCACCAGCAGATCCCGGGACAAGAACACTGAAGCTTTCTTT. Translated, it gives CATSRSRDKNTEAFF.

This rearrangement joins TRBV5-1 to TRBJ1-4, with 7 nucleotides matching TRBD1. With V trimmed by 1 base and J by 1 base, 1 base remained unmatched. Germline values: CDR1 SGHRS, CDR2 YFSETQ. This CDR3 has 15 amino acids. CDR3 bases: TGCGCCAGCAGCTTGTACAGGGGAACTAATGAAAAACTGTTTTTT. As protein: CASSLYRGTNEKLFF.